Each of the 8 T cell receptor beta chains below was sequenced from the same sample in a study of blood T cell repertoires in COVID-19. Clones were sequenced by immunoSEQ multiplex PCR, and TCRdb holds only the in-frame ones, with some missing. The table lists tens of thousands of clones, 70% to 85% of them singletons. Sequencing was done on a sample of peripheral blood. The receptors come from a man aged 60 to 75 with active or convalescent COVID-19.

The chain combines TRBV11-2 with TRBJ2-1, with D possibly being TRBD1 (6 bases). The germline V gene encodes CDR1 SGHAT and CDR2 FQNNGV. This CDR3 has 12 residues. V gave up 5 bases and J gave up 12 bases, with 14 bases separating them. The CDR3 region has the DNA TGTGCCAGCAGCGCCACAGGGTATAGGCAGTTCTTC. Its protein product is CASSATGYRQFF.

The V call is TRBV27, the J call TRBJ2-6, with TRBD1 identical over 9 bases. This CDR3 comprises 17 residues. Germline lookup yields CDR1 MNHEY and CDR2 SMNVEV (reference sequence). V was clipped by 5 bases and J by 4 bases; unmatched bases: 9. The CDR3 DNA follows: TGTGCCAGCAGTCCGGGACAGGGAGTTGCGGGGGCCAACGTCCTGACTTTC. Translating it yields CASSPGQGVAGANVLTF. The complete variable domain, with remaining parts taken from reference TRBV27 and TRBJ2-6, reads EAQVTQNPRYLITVTGKKLTVTCSQNMNHEYMSWYRQDPGLGLRQIYYSMNVEVTDKGDVPEGYKVSRKEKRNFPLILESPSPNQTSLYFCASSPGQGVAGANVLTFGAGSRLTVL.

This rearrangement joins TRBV28 to TRBJ2-3; 14 bases match TRBD2. The CDR3 consists of 18 residues. With V trimmed by 3 bases and J by 0 bases, 5 bases remained unmatched. The germline V gene encodes CDR1 MDHEN and CDR2 SYDVKM. The CDR3 is CASSFGTSGGVSTDTQYF. In nucleotides, the CDR3 is TGTGCCAGCAGTTTTGGGACTAGCGGGGGAGTGAGCACAGATACGCAGTATTTT.

The CDR3 loop is CAISEFFTDTQYF. Here the CDR3 DNA reads TGTGCCATCAGTGAGTTCTTTACAGATACGCAGTATTTT. The chain combines TRBV10-3 with TRBJ2-3; no clear D gene. The V end was cut by 1 base, the J end by 3 bases, with 5 bases between. The CDR3 length is 13 residues. CDR1 ENHRY and CDR2 SYGVKD come from the germline V gene.

This chain uses TRBV5-4 with TRBJ1-4, with D possibly TRBD1 on 6 matching bases. Trimming stripped 4 bases from V and 4 bases from J, with 11 bases between. From germline, CDR1 is SGHNT and CDR2 YYREEE (reference sequence). CDR3 length: 14 amino acids. In nucleotides, the CDR3 is TGTGCCAGCAGCACAGACAGGTTTAATGAAAAACTGTTTTTT. It specifies CASSTDRFNEKLFF.

The chain uses TRBV3-1 (or the pseudogene TRBV3-2) and TRBJ1-1, with D uncertain. Germline lookup yields CDR1 LGHDT and CDR2 YNNKEL (reference sequence). The V gene lost 0 bases and the J gene lost 0 bases, with 8 bases spanning the gap. This CDR3 contains 15 residues. The CDR3 loop reads CASSQDSLMNTEAFF. As DNA, the CDR3 is TGTGCCAGCAGCCAAGATAGCCTCATGAACACTGAAGCTTTCTTT.

The V gene is TRBV7-9, the J gene TRBJ1-6; D unclear. CDR3 length: 17 amino acids. The germline gives CDR1 SEHNR, CDR2 FQNEAQ (reference sequence). The V end lost 2 bases, the J end lost 0 bases, and 11 bases lay between the germline ends. The CDR3 DNA reads as TGTGCCAGCAGCTTAAGCACCCCGAACTCCTATAATTCACCCCTCCACTTT. It is translated as CASSLSTPNSYNSPLHF.

This clone appeared a single time. This chain links TRBV6-2 or TRBV6-3 with TRBJ2-3; 11 bases align to TRBD2. Germline V lookup: CDR1 MNHEY, CDR2 SVGEGT. After removal of 5 bases from V and 4 bases from J, the junction contained 5 bases not matched to a gene. This CDR3 has 15 residues. The CDR3 coding sequence is TGTGCCAGCAGTCCCGGGACTAGCGGTCCAGATACGCAGTATTTT. The encoded protein is CASSPGTSGPDTQYF.